Listed here are 17 T cell receptor beta chains from one sample, sequenced in a study of blood T cell repertoires in COVID-19. Clones were read by immunoSEQ multiplex PCR, and TCRdb kept only the in-frame ones, dropping some. This sample has 250,000 or so clones, with 83% found just once. The sequenced material came from peripheral blood. These receptors were collected from a human donor in a cohort sampled during active COVID-19.

In nucleotides, the CDR3 is TGTGCCAGCAGCTTAAGGGAGGACTATGGCTACACCTTC. Protein sequence: CASSLREDYGYTF. The gene calls are TRBV7-9 and TRBJ1-2; D ambiguous. CDR3 length: 13 residues. V lost 2 bases, J lost 3 bases, and 7 bases lay in between. The V gene's germline CDR1 is SEHNR and CDR2 FQNEAQ (reference sequence).

The chain combines TRBV25-1 with TRBJ1-4; D is unclear. The CDR3 runs 14 residues. Trimming took off 5 bases at V and 8 bases at J, with 15 bases between the two ends. CDR1 MGHDK and CDR2 SYGVNS come from the germline V gene. CDR3 in amino acids: CASSRTLPGEKLFF. CDR3 coding DNA: TGTGCCAGCAGTAGGACGCTCCCGGGAGAAAAACTGTTTTTT. The entire variable domain, with the rest obtained from reference TRBV25-1 and TRBJ1-4, is as follows: EADIYQTPRYLVIGTGKKITLECSQTMGHDKMYWYQQDPGMELHLIHYSYGVNSTEKGDLSSESTVSRIRTEHFPLTLESARPSHTSQYLCASSRTLPGEKLFFGSGTQLSVL.

The rearrangement links TRBV5-6 to TRBJ1-6; no firm D call. The V end lost 5 bases, the J end lost 1 base, and 16 bases lay between the germline ends. The CDR3 has 17 residues. Germline V gene lookup returns CDR1 SGHDT and CDR2 YYEEEE. This chain's CDR3 is CASSPGQSGSYNSPLHF. The CDR3 bases are TGTGCCAGCAGTCCCGGGCAGTCGGGATCCTATAATTCACCCCTCCACTTT.

This chain uses TRBV6-5 with TRBJ2-2; 7 nucleotides match TRBD2. This CDR3 contains 13 residues. Losses at the gene ends were 7 bases for V and 6 bases for J; bases not matched to a gene: 5. CDR1 MNHEY and CDR2 SVGAGI come from the germline V gene. This CDR3 reads CASTLLASGELFF. The DNA of the CDR3 is TGTGCCAGCACCCTACTAGCGTCCGGGGAGCTGTTTTTT.

The rearrangement links TRBV20-1 to TRBJ2-2; 9 nucleotides agree with TRBD2. This CDR3 is 14 amino acids long. Germline lookup yields CDR1 DFQATT and CDR2 SNEGSKA (reference sequence). The J segment lost 7 bases and the V segment lost 3 bases, leaving 6 bases of the junction unmatched. The CDR3 region has the DNA TGCAGTGCTAGTGTAGCGGGAGAAGGCGGGGAGCTGTTTTTT. Translation gives CSASVAGEGGELFF.

There are a few counts of this clone. In DNA form, the CDR3 reads TGTGCCAGCAGTATGGACAGGGTCCACGAGCAGTACTTC. Translation gives CASSMDRVHEQYF. The chain combines TRBV11-2 with TRBJ2-7; 8 bases fit TRBD1. This CDR3 contains 13 residues. Unmatched junction bases numbered 6, after V lost 6 bases and J lost 5 bases. The germline gives CDR1 SGHAT, CDR2 FQNNGV.

This clone is a singleton in its sample. The chain links TRBV27 to TRBJ2-3; 14 bases map to TRBD2. The CDR3 spans 19 residues. The germline V gene has CDR1 MNHEY and CDR2 SMNVEV (reference sequence). V was pared by 3 bases and J by 1 base, with 9 bases of the junction left unmatched. CDR3 in amino acids: CASSFLTSGRAGGTDTQYF. DNA for the CDR3: TGTGCCAGCAGTTTCCTGACTAGCGGGAGGGCCGGGGGCACAGATACGCAGTATTTT.

The chain recombines TRBV10-3 with TRBJ2-3; TRBD2 matches at 13 bases. The CDR3 is 15 amino acids. CDR1 and CDR2 (germline): ENHRY, SYGVKD. V was clipped by 6 bases and J by 2 bases; unmatched bases: 2. CDR3 protein: CAISGTSGNTDTQYF. DNA of the CDR3: TGTGCCATCAGCGGGACTAGCGGGAACACAGATACGCAGTATTTT.

This rearrangement joins TRBV11-1 to TRBJ2-7; 9 positions match TRBD2. Trimming cost V 0 bases and J 1 base; bases outside gene matches: 1. This CDR3 is 15 amino acids long. Germline V gene sequence: CDR1 SGHAT, CDR2 FQDESV (reference sequence). The CDR3 sequence: CASSLALAGSYEQYF. As DNA, the CDR3 is TGTGCCAGCAGCTTAGCTCTAGCGGGATCCTACGAGCAGTACTTC.

This rearrangement joins TRBV11-2 to TRBJ1-3; no clear D gene. The CDR3 consists of 14 residues. Germline CDR1 reads SGHAT; CDR2 reads FQNNGV. The ends were cut back, 4 bases at V and 0 bases at J, with 7 bases in the middle. CDR3: CASSSYSSGNTIYF. The CDR3 nucleotides are TGTGCCAGCAGCTCCTACTCCTCTGGAAACACCATATATTTT. Full variable domain (outside the CDR3, taken from reference TRBV11-2 and TRBJ1-3): EAGVAQSPRYKIIEKRQSVAFWCNPISGHATLYWYQQILGQGPKLLIQFQNNGVVDDSQLPKDRFSAERLKGVDSTLKIQPAKLEDSAVYLCASSSYSSGNTIYFGEGSWLTVV.

V gene TRBV25-1 combines with J gene TRBJ1-1, with 9 bases aligning to TRBD1. Germline V gives CDR1 MGHDK, CDR2 SYGVNS. V shed 4 bases, J shed 5 bases, and the junction held 2 bases outside the gene matches. The CDR3 consists of 13 residues. The chain's CDR3 is CASSGDRATEAFF. The CDR3 DNA is TGTGCCAGCAGTGGGGACAGGGCAACTGAAGCTTTCTTT.

This chain links TRBV7-9 with TRBJ2-7; 8 bases are shared with TRBD2. This CDR3 has 14 amino acids. V shed 5 bases and J 4 bases; nucleotides not matched to a gene: 7. Germline lookup yields CDR1 SEHNR and CDR2 FQNEAQ (reference sequence). The CDR3 coding sequence is TGTGCCAGCAGCCCACCGGGACTAGGGTACGAGCAGTACTTC. Protein: CASSPPGLGYEQYF.

The rearrangement uses TRBV6-4 and TRBJ1-2, with TRBD1 matching 8 bases. Germline V lookup: CDR1 MRHNA, CDR2 SNTAGT. The CDR3 runs to 13 residues. V lost 5 bases to trimming and J lost 6 bases; unmatched junction nucleotides: 5. CDR3 protein: CASSPGTGNGYTF. The CDR3, as DNA: TGTGCCAGCAGTCCCGGGACAGGCAATGGCTACACCTTC.

DNA of the CDR3: TGTGCCAGCAGTGAATATTACGGGACAACGTCACCCCTCCACTTT. It encodes CASSEYYGTTSPLHF. The rearrangement joins TRBV25-1 to TRBJ1-6; possibly TRBD1 for D (6 bases). The CDR3 is 15 residues long. Trimming pared 0 bases from V and 10 bases from J, leaving 13 bases between. Germline CDR1 and CDR2: MGHDK and SYGVNS.

The J gene is TRBJ1-1, the V gene TRBV2; TRBD1 agrees at 8 bases. The CDR3 sequence is 13 residues long. CDR1 is SNHLY, CDR2 FYNNEI, per germline. V was clipped by 5 bases and J by 3 bases; unmatched bases: 2. Here the CDR3 reads CASSLDRDTEAFF. The DNA for the CDR3 is TGTGCCAGCAGTTTGGACAGGGACACTGAAGCTTTCTTT.

The V gene is TRBV29-1, the J gene TRBJ1-2; TRBD1 might be the D (5 bases). Germline V lookup: CDR1 SQVTM, CDR2 ANQGSEA. Trimming stripped 4 bases from V and 3 bases from J, with 9 bases between. The CDR3 consists of 12 residues. The CDR3 is CSVGGTDYGYTF. The CDR3 bases are TGCAGCGTTGGCGGGACCGACTATGGCTACACCTTC.

This chain links TRBV6-5 with TRBJ1-2; TRBD1 agrees at 7 bases. Losses at the gene ends were 4 bases for V and 6 bases for J; bases not matched to a gene: 5. This CDR3 contains 13 residues. Germline assignment: CDR1 MNHEY and CDR2 SVGAGI. CDR3 region: CASSSGQADGYTF. The DNA for the CDR3 is TGTGCCAGCAGTTCCGGACAGGCTGATGGCTACACCTTC.